This passage covers 24 T cell receptor beta chains from one sample sequenced in a study of response to subunit inactivated influenza vaccine. TCRdb used MiXCR to reprocess the RT-PCR reads, holding one entry per CDR3 protein. The sample lists under 500,000 distinct CDR3 sequences, approximately 10% seen once, with less than 15% in the top ten. Sample: PBMCs from blood, taken roughly 48 days after vaccination. All receptors come from a man in his fifties or sixties who received an inactivated influenza vaccine.

The table lists this clonotype with a few counts. The chain couples TRBV7-2 to TRBJ2-3; 10 bases agree with TRBD2. Germline V gene sequence: CDR1 SGHTA, CDR2 FQGNSA. The CDR3 is 16 residues long. Trimming cost V 4 bases and J 4 bases; bases outside gene matches: 8. DNA for the CDR3: TGTGCCAGCAGCTCGGGGGGAGCGGGAGGGGCAGATACGCAGTATTTT. It yields the protein CASSSGGAGGADTQYF.

The table lists this clonotype with many counts. The rearrangement uses TRBV4-2 and TRBJ2-3; either TRBD1 or TRBD2 may supply D (5 bases each). Germline V gene sequence: CDR1 LGHNA, CDR2 YNFKEQ. The CDR3 extends over 12 amino acids. V was pared by 4 bases and J by 8 bases, with 10 bases between. CDR3 loop: CASSPTGGTQYF. The DNA for the CDR3 is TGTGCCAGCAGCCCGACTGGGGGTACGCAGTATTTT.

This clonotype has a handful of counts. This sequence joins TRBV6-2 or TRBV6-3 and TRBJ2-1; D may be TRBD1 (5 bases). The CDR3 is 15 amino acids. Trimming removed 6 bases from V and 0 bases from J, with 12 bases in between. Per germline, CDR1 MNHEY and CDR2 SVGEGT. CDR3 region: CASRNSGSSYNEQFF. The CDR3 region has the DNA TGTGCCAGCAGAAATTCAGGGTCCTCCTACAATGAGCAGTTCTTC.

The V call is TRBV24-1, the J call TRBJ1-2, with TRBD1 as a possible D gene (5 bases). This CDR3 has 14 amino acids. Germline CDR1 is KGHDR and CDR2 is SFDVKD. Trimming removed 1 base from V and 3 bases from J, with 8 bases in between. DNA for the CDR3: TGTGCCACCAGTGATTTCGGGGGGGACTATGGCTACACCTTC. It specifies CATSDFGGDYGYTF.

This clonotype was observed at least ten times. The J gene is TRBJ2-2, the V gene TRBV20-1; no definite D call. Trimming left V 0 bases short and J 3 bases short, with 8 bases between. Germline assignment: CDR1 DFQATT and CDR2 SNEGSKA (reference sequence). There are 14 residues in the CDR3. The CDR3 nucleotides are TGCAGTGCTAGAGATGGGCGGTACACCGGGGAGCTGTTTTTT. Amino acid sequence: CSARDGRYTGELFF.

Notes on this clonotype: A much larger clone lies one base from this, so it may be a read error. The chain is built from TRBV12-3 or TRBV12-4 and TRBJ2-7; D remains ambiguous. V lost 5 bases and J lost 3, with 17 bases in between. This CDR3 region has 15 residues. This CDR3 is CASSPRIGFSYEQYF. The CDR3 DNA follows: TGTGCCAGCAGTCCCAGGATAGGGTTTAGCTACGAGCAGTACTTC.

This clonotype occurred a few times. The J gene is TRBJ2-5, the V gene TRBV7-2; the D is unclear. Trimming cost V 6 bases and J 1 base, with 12 bases left between them. The CDR3 totals 14 residues. Germline CDR1 is SGHTA and CDR2 is FQGNSA. As DNA, the CDR3 is TGTGCCAGCAGTTCTACGGCGGCCCAAGAGACCCAGTACTTC. It specifies CASSSTAAQETQYF.

V and J are TRBV6-1 and TRBJ2-6; 7 bases match TRBD1. J was trimmed by 1 base and V by 6 bases; bases with no gene match: 6. CDR1 is MNHNS and CDR2 is SASEGT in the germline V gene. This CDR3 has 16 residues. Written as DNA, the CDR3 is TGTGCCAGCAGACCACTGACAGGGTCTGGGGCCAACGTCCTGACTTTC. It encodes CASRPLTGSGANVLTF.

The CDR3 region has the DNA TGCAGTGCTATTATCGGGGGAGTCAATGAGCAGTTCTTC. Translating gives CSAIIGGVNEQFF. The chain links TRBV20-1 to TRBJ2-1; D is possibly TRBD2 (6 bases). Germline CDR1 DFQATT, CDR2 SNEGSKA (reference sequence). The CDR3 spans 13 residues. Deletions cut 4 bases from V and 6 bases from J, with 13 bases between.

This clonotype has a count of ten or more. The CDR3 reads CSAVIGLAVGTDTQYF. The CDR3 DNA reads as TGCAGTGCTGTAATAGGCCTAGCGGTAGGGACAGATACGCAGTATTTT. This chain connects TRBV20-1 to TRBJ2-3; 7 positions match TRBD2. The germline V gene has CDR1 DFQATT and CDR2 SNEGSKA (reference sequence). Trimming cost V 5 bases and J 3 bases; bases outside gene matches: 14. There are 16 residues in the CDR3.

The J gene is TRBJ2-7, the V gene TRBV7-9; 15 bases align to TRBD2. V dropped 5 bases and J dropped 6; count of bases not matched to a gene: 5. Germline lookup yields CDR1 SEHNR and CDR2 FQNEAQ (reference sequence). The CDR3 covers 15 residues. CDR3 protein: CASSRTSGRDFEQYF. In DNA, the CDR3 is TGTGCCAGCAGCCGGACTAGCGGGAGGGATTTCGAGCAGTACTTC.

Only a few counts were recorded for this clonotype. The V and J genes are TRBV28 and TRBJ1-1; D is perhaps TRBD1 (6 bases). CDR3 size: 15 residues. Trimming took 5 bases from V and 1 from J, leaving 14 bases between them. From germline, CDR1 is MDHEN and CDR2 SYDVKM. The CDR3: CASSLGQIKNTEAFF. As DNA, the CDR3 is TGTGCCAGCAGTCTCGGACAGATTAAGAACACTGAAGCTTTCTTT.

The rearrangement joins TRBV12-3 or TRBV12-4 to TRBJ2-5; no clear D gene. V lost 6 bases to trimming and J lost 7 bases, with 21 bases between them. This CDR3 contains 15 residues. CDR3 region: CASSKYYAGDGTQYF. The CDR3 DNA sequence: TGTGCCAGCAGCAAATATTACGCAGGAGACGGGACCCAGTACTTC.

The gene calls are TRBV6-2 or TRBV6-3 and TRBJ2-5; D gene ambiguous. The CDR3 consists of 15 residues. CDR1 is MNHEY and CDR2 is SVGEGT in the germline V gene. Trimming shortened V by 6 bases and J by 2 bases, and 16 bases separated the two germline ends. CDR3 in DNA: TGTGCCAGCAGACCCTTGGTCGGTCTGCAAGAGACCCAGTACTTC. It is translated as CASRPLVGLQETQYF.

This clonotype has a handful of counts. The chain combines TRBV18 with TRBJ2-1, with TRBD2 as a possible D gene (5 bases). Trimming took off 2 bases at V and 7 bases at J, with 24 bases between the two ends. Germline-derived CDR1 and CDR2 are KGHSH and LQKENI. The CDR3 contains 18 residues. The CDR3 bases are TGTGCCAGCTCACCATCACAGTCTGGCGGGTCCCGGGATAATGAGCAGTTCTTC. Translation: CASSPSQSGGSRDNEQFF. Using reference TRBV18 and TRBJ2-1 for the parts outside the CDR3, the full variable domain is NAGVMQNPRHLVRRRGQEARLRCSPMKGHSHVYWYRQLPEEGLKFMVYLQKENIIDESGMPKERFSAEFPKEGPSILRIQQVVRGDSAAYFCASSPSQSGGSRDNEQFFGPGTRLTVL.

In its sample, this clonotype was seen many times. The V gene is TRBV10-3, the J gene TRBJ1-2; TRBD1 agrees at 10 bases. Germline CDR1 reads ENHRY; CDR2 reads SYGVKD. V dropped 3 bases and J dropped 7; count of bases not matched to a gene: 8. The CDR3 consists of 15 residues. The CDR3 DNA is TGTGCCATCAGTGAACCCGGGACAGGGGCTTCTGGCTACACCTTC. This gives the protein CAISEPGTGASGYTF.

This clonotype was counted a few times. The V call is TRBV29-1, the J call TRBJ2-1; 8 nucleotides line up with TRBD2. J gave up 6 bases and V 5 bases, and 9 bases lay outside the gene matches. CDR1 is SQVTM, CDR2 ANQGSEA, per germline. This CDR3 comprises 14 residues. Here the CDR3 reads CSVQIAGTPNEQFF. CDR3 bases: TGCAGCGTTCAAATAGCGGGAACACCCAATGAGCAGTTCTTC.

For this clonotype: At one boundary the junction diverges from the germline segment, which might be a read error. The chain has TRBV7-7 and TRBJ2-1; 8 nucleotides match TRBD1. CDR3 length: 13 amino acids. The V gene's germline CDR1 is SSHAT and CDR2 FNYEAQ (reference sequence). CDR3 coding DNA: TGTGCTAGCAGCTTAGGACAGGGTACTGAGCAGTTCTTC. Encoded protein: CASSLGQGTEQFF.

The J gene is TRBJ2-5, the V gene TRBV5-5, with D perhaps given as TRBD1 or TRBD2 (5 bases each). Deletions cut 4 bases from V and 5 bases from J, with 21 bases between. CDR3 length: 16 amino acids. Germline CDR1 is SGHKS and CDR2 is YYEKEE (reference sequence). The CDR3 reads CASSAEQGAGMETQYF. As DNA, the CDR3 is TGTGCCAGCAGCGCCGAGCAAGGGGCGGGTATGGAGACCCAGTACTTC.

The chain joins TRBV28 to TRBJ2-3; 8 nucleotides align to TRBD2. This CDR3 is built from 14 residues. Germline V gene data show CDR1 as MDHEN and CDR2 as SYDVKM. V shed 5 bases, J shed 3 bases, and the junction held 4 bases outside the gene matches. The CDR3 reads CASSAAGGTDTQYF. CDR3 nucleotides: TGTGCCAGCAGTGCGGCGGGAGGTACAGATACGCAGTATTTT.

The chain recombines TRBV6-1 with TRBJ1-2, with a weak D call TRBD1 (5 bases). This CDR3 is 14 amino acids long. Trimming pared 5 bases from V and 4 bases from J, leaving 14 bases between. Germline CDR1 MNHNS, CDR2 SASEGT. The CDR3 DNA is TGTGCCAGCAGTACCGGGACGGTCACCTATGGCTACACCTTC. Amino acid sequence: CASSTGTVTYGYTF.

The rearrangement uses TRBV7-8 and TRBJ1-2; 7 nucleotides match TRBD1. V lost 5 bases and J lost 3; bases outside the gene matches: 15. The CDR3 consists of 17 residues. Germline CDR1 SGHVS, CDR2 FQNEAQ. The CDR3 protein is CASSLQTGMGSYYGYTF. The CDR3 DNA sequence: TGTGCCAGCAGCCTGCAGACAGGGATGGGGTCCTACTATGGCTACACCTTC. The full variable domain, completed using reference TRBV7-8 and TRBJ1-2, is GAGVSQSPRYKVAKRGQDVALRCDPISGHVSLFWYQQALGQGPEFLTYFQNEAQLDKSGLPSDRFFAERPEGSVSTLKIQRTQQEDSAVYLCASSLQTGMGSYYGYTFGSGTRLTVV.

This clonotype was picked up a small number of times. The chain employs TRBV15 and TRBJ2-7; 12 bases agree with TRBD2. Unmatched junction bases numbered 9, after V lost 6 bases and J lost 6 bases. This CDR3 is 15 amino acids long. Germline-derived CDR1 and CDR2 are LNHNV and YYDKDF (reference sequence). CDR3: CATRETSGSVFEQYF. CDR3 sequence (DNA): TGTGCCACCAGGGAGACTAGCGGGAGTGTCTTCGAGCAGTACTTC.

The V gene is TRBV20-1, the J gene TRBJ2-3, with 15 bases that match TRBD2. The CDR3 is 17 residues long. Germline trimming cut 1 base from V and 2 bases from J; bases unmatched to any gene: 4. Germline CDR1 and CDR2: DFQATT and SNEGSKA (reference sequence). The CDR3 spells CSARGTSGGAVTDTQYF. Written as DNA, the CDR3 is TGCAGTGCTAGAGGGACTAGCGGGGGGGCGGTCACAGATACGCAGTATTTT.